The rows below give T cell receptor beta chains drawn from one sample of a study of blood T cell repertoires in COVID-19. TCRdb keeps only in-frame clones here, not all; method: immunoSEQ multiplex PCR. The data contain 150,000 or so clones, around 84% of them seen just once; the ten biggest clones take up under 2%. The sequencing input was peripheral blood. The receptors originated from a man older than 75 with acute or convalescent COVID-19. Both conserved end residues are part of each CDR3. Each record gives: D gene, clone size, J gene, V gene, CDR3 protein, CDR3 DNA. D genes are given only for firm matches. Clone size is not always given. Where it is, it says once, few, many or a class for expanded clones.

d_call: TRBD1
clone_size: -
j_call: TRBJ1-2
v_call: TRBV5-1
cdr3_aa: CASSSGTGIYTF
cdr3_nt: TGCGCCAGCAGCTCGGGGACAGGAATATACACCTTC

d_call: -
clone_size: -
j_call: TRBJ2-2
v_call: TRBV24-1
cdr3_aa: CATSDFGQGTGELFF
cdr3_nt: TGTGCCACCAGTGATTTTGGGCAGGGGACCGGGGAGCTGTTTTTT

d_call: TRBD1
clone_size: -
j_call: TRBJ1-1
v_call: TRBV10-3
cdr3_aa: CAISLTGGNTEAFF
cdr3_nt: TGTGCCATCAGTCTGACAGGGGGGAACACTGAAGCTTTCTTT

d_call: TRBD1
clone_size: once
j_call: TRBJ1-5
v_call: TRBV18
cdr3_aa: CASSPRQGLGNQPQHF
cdr3_nt: TGTGCCAGCTCACCACGACAGGGTTTGGGCAATCAGCCCCAGCATTTT

d_call: -
clone_size: few
j_call: TRBJ1-1
v_call: TRBV2
cdr3_aa: CASGASGPTEAFF
cdr3_nt: TGTGCCAGCGGGGCTAGCGGCCCCACTGAAGCTTTCTTT

d_call: -
clone_size: -
j_call: TRBJ2-3
v_call: TRBV5-1
cdr3_aa: CASSPRGSSTDTQYF
cdr3_nt: TGCGCCAGCAGCCCCAGGGGTTCTAGCACAGATACGCAGTATTTT

d_call: -
clone_size: few
j_call: TRBJ2-1
v_call: TRBV7-8
cdr3_aa: CASSPEVGRSNEQFF
cdr3_nt: TGTGCCAGCAGCCCAGAGGTCGGCCGATCCAATGAGCAGTTCTTC

d_call: TRBD1
clone_size: -
j_call: TRBJ2-2
v_call: TRBV6-5
cdr3_aa: CATSTGGLNTGELFF
cdr3_nt: TGTGCCACCTCGACAGGGGGATTGAACACCGGGGAGCTGTTTTTT

d_call: TRBD1
clone_size: -
j_call: TRBJ1-2
v_call: TRBV4-1
cdr3_aa: CASSLIDRGPYGYTF
cdr3_nt: TGCGCCAGCAGCCTCATAGACAGGGGACCCTATGGCTACACCTTC

d_call: -
clone_size: -
j_call: TRBJ1-3
v_call: TRBV5-8
cdr3_aa: CASSSYAFSGNTIYF
cdr3_nt: TGTGCCAGCAGCTCCTACGCCTTCTCTGGAAACACCATATATTTT

d_call: -
clone_size: -
j_call: TRBJ2-1
v_call: TRBV6-5
cdr3_aa: CASSYSRSGEQFF
cdr3_nt: TGTGCCAGCAGTTACTCGAGGTCTGGTGAGCAGTTCTTC

d_call: TRBD2
clone_size: -
j_call: TRBJ2-1
v_call: TRBV6-5
cdr3_aa: CASRLAGDHNEQFF
cdr3_nt: TGTGCCAGCAGACTAGCGGGGGACCACAATGAGCAGTTCTTC

d_call: TRBD1
clone_size: few
j_call: TRBJ1-1
v_call: TRBV6-5
cdr3_aa: CASRPDRGGTEAFF
cdr3_nt: TGTGCCAGCAGACCTGACAGGGGAGGCACTGAAGCTTTCTTT

d_call: -
clone_size: -
j_call: TRBJ1-1
v_call: TRBV11-2
cdr3_aa: CASRAGTEAFF
cdr3_nt: TGTGCCAGCCGCGCGGGCACTGAAGCTTTCTTT

d_call: TRBD2
clone_size: -
j_call: TRBJ2-5
v_call: TRBV7-3
cdr3_aa: CASSPGLAGVETQYF
cdr3_nt: TGTGCCAGCAGCCCGGGACTAGCGGGGGTGGAGACCCAGTACTTC

d_call: -
clone_size: -
j_call: TRBJ1-1
v_call: TRBV6-5
cdr3_aa: CASSRTQWNTEAFF
cdr3_nt: TGTGCCAGCAGTCGGACTCAATGGAACACTGAAGCTTTCTTT

d_call: TRBD1
clone_size: -
j_call: TRBJ2-4
v_call: TRBV5-1
cdr3_aa: CASSLVDREPIAKNIQYF
cdr3_nt: TGCGCCAGCAGCTTGGTGGACAGGGAGCCCATAGCCAAAAACATTCAGTACTTC

d_call: TRBD2
clone_size: -
j_call: TRBJ2-4
v_call: TRBV2
cdr3_aa: CASSVRPTSGGAGIQYF
cdr3_nt: TGTGCCAGCAGTGTACGCCCGACTAGCGGGGGGGCAGGCATTCAGTACTTC

d_call: -
clone_size: -
j_call: TRBJ2-1
v_call: TRBV12-3/TRBV12-4
cdr3_aa: CASSLGRSNEQFF
cdr3_nt: TGTGCCAGCAGTTTAGGGAGGAGCAATGAGCAGTTCTTC

d_call: -
clone_size: -
j_call: TRBJ1-4
v_call: TRBV30
cdr3_aa: CAWRRGSSEKLFF
cdr3_nt: TGTGCCTGGAGAAGGGGCAGTAGCGAAAAACTGTTTTTT

d_call: TRBD1
clone_size: -
j_call: TRBJ2-7
v_call: TRBV7-2
cdr3_aa: CASSSPGQGAREQYF
cdr3_nt: TGTGCCAGCAGCTCCCCGGGACAGGGGGCGAGGGAGCAGTACTTC

d_call: -
clone_size: once
j_call: TRBJ1-2
v_call: TRBV12-3/TRBV12-4
cdr3_aa: CASSPGGGGYTF
cdr3_nt: TGTGCCAGCAGCCCGGGTGGCGGCGGCTACACCTTC

d_call: TRBD2
clone_size: -
j_call: TRBJ2-7
v_call: TRBV13
cdr3_aa: CASSLVASGGHSYEQYF
cdr3_nt: TGTGCCAGCAGCTTAGTTGCTAGCGGGGGCCACTCCTACGAGCAGTACTTC

d_call: -
clone_size: few
j_call: TRBJ1-2
v_call: TRBV7-9
cdr3_aa: CASSLEGDYYGYTF
cdr3_nt: TGTGCCAGCAGCTTAGAGGGGGATTACTATGGCTACACCTTC

d_call: -
clone_size: -
j_call: TRBJ2-5
v_call: TRBV6-6
cdr3_aa: CASSYLDRTFQETQYF
cdr3_nt: TGTGCCAGCAGTTACCTCGACAGAACCTTCCAAGAGACCCAGTACTTC

d_call: -
clone_size: -
j_call: TRBJ2-3
v_call: TRBV4-2
cdr3_aa: CASSQEGGRGTADTQYF
cdr3_nt: TGTGCCAGCAGCCAAGAAGGGGGTCGGGGTACCGCAGATACGCAGTATTTT

d_call: -
clone_size: once
j_call: TRBJ1-2
v_call: TRBV7-8
cdr3_aa: CASSSIATSGYTF
cdr3_nt: TGTGCCAGCAGCTCCATCGCCACATCAGGCTACACCTTC

d_call: -
clone_size: -
j_call: TRBJ1-2
v_call: TRBV10-3
cdr3_aa: CAISPGQQYGYTF
cdr3_nt: TGTGCCATCAGCCCTGGACAGCAATATGGCTACACCTTC

d_call: TRBD2
clone_size: -
j_call: TRBJ2-5
v_call: TRBV7-8
cdr3_aa: CASSLASGGARETQYF
cdr3_nt: TGTGCCAGCAGCTTAGCTAGCGGGGGGGCCCGAGAGACCCAGTACTTC

d_call: -
clone_size: -
j_call: TRBJ2-5
v_call: TRBV28
cdr3_aa: CASSLQGPSRDRETQYF
cdr3_nt: TGTGCCAGCAGTTTACAAGGCCCCAGCCGCGACAGAGAGACCCAGTACTTC

d_call: TRBD2
clone_size: -
j_call: TRBJ2-5
v_call: TRBV9
cdr3_aa: CASSVAGDPQETQYF
cdr3_nt: TGTGCCAGCAGCGTTGCGGGGGACCCACAAGAGACCCAGTACTTC

d_call: TRBD1
clone_size: -
j_call: TRBJ1-2
v_call: TRBV7-2
cdr3_aa: CASSARDRALSYGYTF
cdr3_nt: TGTGCCAGCAGCGCCCGGGACAGGGCCCTCTCCTATGGCTACACCTTC

d_call: -
clone_size: many
j_call: TRBJ1-2
v_call: TRBV27
cdr3_aa: CASSLRGGAGADYYGYTF
cdr3_nt: TGTGCCAGCAGTTTACGTGGGGGGGCGGGGGCGGATTACTATGGCTACACCTTC

d_call: -
clone_size: -
j_call: TRBJ2-5
v_call: TRBV11-3
cdr3_aa: CASSFGGATETQYF
cdr3_nt: TGTGCCAGCAGCTTCGGCGGGGCCACGGAGACCCAGTACTTC

d_call: TRBD1
clone_size: once
j_call: TRBJ2-2
v_call: TRBV19
cdr3_aa: CASSPPQGANTGELFF
cdr3_nt: TGTGCCAGTAGTCCCCCACAGGGGGCGAACACCGGGGAGCTGTTTTTT

d_call: -
clone_size: few
j_call: TRBJ1-2
v_call: TRBV5-1
cdr3_aa: CASSLEAQQGYTF
cdr3_nt: TGCGCCAGCAGCTTGGAGGCCCAACAGGGCTACACCTTC

d_call: -
clone_size: -
j_call: TRBJ2-7
v_call: TRBV19
cdr3_aa: CASKADTANEQYF
cdr3_nt: TGTGCCAGTAAGGCGGACACTGCCAACGAGCAGTACTTC

d_call: -
clone_size: -
j_call: TRBJ2-7
v_call: TRBV20-1
cdr3_aa: CSASRGASSYEQYF
cdr3_nt: TGCAGTGCTAGTCGTGGGGCGAGCTCCTACGAGCAGTACTTC

d_call: TRBD1
clone_size: -
j_call: TRBJ1-2
v_call: TRBV4-3
cdr3_aa: CASSRAQGNYGYTF
cdr3_nt: TGCGCCAGCAGCCGGGCACAGGGGAACTATGGCTACACCTTC

d_call: -
clone_size: -
j_call: TRBJ1-1
v_call: TRBV6-5
cdr3_aa: CASTLTGNTEAFF
cdr3_nt: TGTGCCAGCACCCTGACAGGGAACACTGAAGCTTTCTTT

d_call: -
clone_size: -
j_call: TRBJ1-1
v_call: TRBV5-5
cdr3_aa: CASSVTGQNTEAFF
cdr3_nt: TGTGCCAGCAGCGTTACAGGGCAGAACACTGAAGCTTTCTTT

d_call: -
clone_size: -
j_call: TRBJ2-1
v_call: TRBV15
cdr3_aa: CATSEPGKEQFF
cdr3_nt: TGTGCCACCAGCGAACCCGGGAAGGAGCAGTTCTTC

d_call: -
clone_size: -
j_call: TRBJ2-7
v_call: TRBV11-2
cdr3_aa: CASSYPTAGQVVYEQYF
cdr3_nt: TGTGCCAGCAGCTACCCCACAGCGGGACAGGTGGTTTACGAGCAGTACTTC

d_call: -
clone_size: -
j_call: TRBJ1-5
v_call: TRBV15
cdr3_aa: CATSRAQVHGEPQHF
cdr3_nt: TGTGCCACCAGCAGAGCTCAGGTCCACGGCGAGCCCCAGCATTTT

d_call: -
clone_size: -
j_call: TRBJ2-1
v_call: TRBV11-3
cdr3_aa: CASSPSLLDPTDNEQFF
cdr3_nt: TGTGCCAGCAGCCCTTCGTTACTAGACCCCACTGACAATGAGCAGTTCTTC

d_call: TRBD1
clone_size: -
j_call: TRBJ1-2
v_call: TRBV10-1
cdr3_aa: CASSEGQGGFYGYTF
cdr3_nt: TGCGCCAGCAGCGAGGGACAGGGGGGTTTCTATGGCTACACCTTC

d_call: TRBD1
clone_size: -
j_call: TRBJ2-7
v_call: TRBV2
cdr3_aa: CASRGTGVWEQYF
cdr3_nt: TGTGCCAGCAGGGGGACAGGGGTGTGGGAGCAGTACTTC

d_call: -
clone_size: -
j_call: TRBJ1-1
v_call: TRBV6-5
cdr3_aa: CASSYTTGTEAFF
cdr3_nt: TGTGCCAGCAGTTACACCACAGGGACTGAAGCTTTCTTT

d_call: -
clone_size: -
j_call: TRBJ2-1
v_call: TRBV4-2
cdr3_aa: CASSQSLQARYNEQFF
cdr3_nt: TGTGCCAGCAGCCAATCACTCCAAGCACGATACAATGAGCAGTTCTTC

d_call: TRBD2
clone_size: -
j_call: TRBJ2-3
v_call: TRBV5-1
cdr3_aa: CASSLGTSGGAWDTQYF
cdr3_nt: TGCGCCAGCAGCTTGGGGACTAGCGGGGGGGCATGGGATACGCAGTATTTT

d_call: TRBD2
clone_size: -
j_call: TRBJ2-5
v_call: TRBV3-1/TRBV3-2
cdr3_aa: CASSQGVGTGGETQYF
cdr3_nt: TGTGCCAGCAGCCAAGGAGTCGGGACCGGGGGGGAGACCCAGTACTTC

d_call: -
clone_size: few
j_call: TRBJ1-5
v_call: TRBV19
cdr3_aa: CASSTLDPMGSNQPQHF
cdr3_nt: TGTGCCAGTAGTACCCTCGACCCAATGGGCTCCAATCAGCCCCAGCATTTT

d_call: TRBD1
clone_size: -
j_call: TRBJ1-2
v_call: TRBV9
cdr3_aa: CASSYSGTGPPVYGYTF
cdr3_nt: TGTGCCAGCAGCTATTCCGGGACAGGTCCCCCGGTCTATGGCTACACCTTC

d_call: TRBD1
clone_size: -
j_call: TRBJ1-4
v_call: TRBV2
cdr3_aa: CASRQGSEKLFF
cdr3_nt: TGTGCCAGCAGACAGGGGAGTGAAAAACTGTTTTTT

d_call: -
clone_size: once
j_call: TRBJ1-2
v_call: TRBV6-5
cdr3_aa: CASSYSGQGGYGYTF
cdr3_nt: TGTGCCAGCAGTTACTCAGGGCAGGGCGGCTATGGCTACACCTTC

d_call: TRBD1
clone_size: -
j_call: TRBJ1-3
v_call: TRBV5-5
cdr3_aa: CASSWGQGFDGNTIYF
cdr3_nt: TGTGCCAGCAGCTGGGGACAGGGTTTTGATGGAAACACCATATATTTT

d_call: TRBD1
clone_size: few
j_call: TRBJ1-2
v_call: TRBV13
cdr3_aa: CASSSGGDRGDYGYTF
cdr3_nt: TGTGCCAGCAGCTCAGGGGGGGACAGGGGAGACTATGGCTACACCTTC